This T cell receptor (beta chain) was identified in a study of blood T cell repertoires in COVID-19. For the study at large: Acute-phase and convalescent COVID-19 samples originated in the United States, Italy and Spain. In each case, the material was cDNA or gDNA derived from T cells, B-cell-depleted T cells, or PBMCs.

Methods used by the authors: Estimates of nucleated cell counts were drawn from the amplification of reference gene primers. Assay: immunoSEQ multiplex PCR; the TCRdb copy retains only in-frame clones and omits some. V, J and clone size were drawn from that table, and D and trimming were deduced from the DNA. The sample has some 31,000 clones; 90% are singletons. Trimming at V came to 0 bases and at J to 5 bases, leaving 10 bases not matched to a gene. This CDR3 has 18 amino acids. CDR1 is SGHTA, CDR2 FQGNSA, per germline. This clone was observed once. This TCR was sampled from a man aged 60 to 69 with active COVID-19. This rearrangement joins TRBV7-2 to TRBJ2-2; 9 bases match TRBD2. The sequenced sample consisted of peripheral blood. The CDR3 DNA follows: TGTGCCAGCAGCTTAGCGTTCCAGCGGGGGGCGGGGACCGGGGAGCTGTTTTTT. This codes for CASSLAFQRGAGTGELFF.